This T cell receptor beta chain was profiled in a study of T cell responses to AZD1222 COVID-19 vaccine. Study-wide findings and caveats: Only a handful of AZD1222 recipients, roughly six in all, had baseline seropositivity.

This clone was recorded once. Its target is unknown. Some clones are missing from TCRdb's copy, which holds only in-frame ones; the method was immunoSEQ multiplex PCR. The sample consists of 130,000 to 150,000 clones, around nine tenths of them appearing once. V lost 5 bases to trimming and J lost 9 bases, with 8 bases between them. The CDR3 has 11 amino acids. The germline V gene has CDR1 SGHTA and CDR2 FQGNSA. The sample was peripheral blood, taken 28 days after the second AZD1222 dose. The source of this sequence is an adult who received the AZD1222 COVID-19 vaccine. The rearrangement uses TRBV7-2 and TRBJ2-1, with a weak D call TRBD2 (5 bases). The CDR3 spells CASSQSGEQFF. The CDR3 DNA reads TGTGCCAGCAGCCAGAGCGGTGAGCAGTTCTTC. The full variable domain, its missing parts supplied by reference TRBV7-2 and TRBJ2-1, is GAGVSQSPSNKVTEKGKDVELRCDPISGHTALYWYRQSLGQGLEFLIYFQGNSAPDKSGLPSDRFSAERTGGSVSTLTIQRTQQEDSAVYLCASSQSGEQFFGPGTRLTVL.